These 29 T cell receptor beta chains were all obtained from the same sample, sequenced in a study of human CD8 memory T cell subsets. A UMI-labeled 5' RACE approach was the method that produced the TCR beta libraries. No DNA is given; TCRdb re-called the 5' RACE reads and lists each CDR3 protein once. The sample's table shows 9,500 to 12,000 distinct CDR3 sequences. The sample was CD8+ T cells from PBMCs. These receptors were collected from a human donor in good health.

The chain carries TRBV20-1 and TRBJ2-3; no DNA is available, so the TRBD2 call from TCRdb remains unchecked. This CDR3 region has 16 residues. CDR1 DFQATT and CDR2 SNEGSKA come from the germline V gene (reference sequence). The CDR3 loop reads CSARELVREGVDTQYF.

The V call is TRBV29-1, the J call TRBJ2-2; the TCRdb call, TRBD2, lacks DNA for checking. Per germline, CDR1 SQVTM and CDR2 ANQGSEA. CDR3 length: 13 residues. CDR3 in amino acids: CSVDKGPPGELFF.

V gene TRBV12-3 or TRBV12-4 combines with J gene TRBJ2-5; TCRdb's D call, TRBD1, is unchecked because there is no DNA. The CDR3 contains 14 residues. CDR3 sequence reads: CASSSDRSIETQYF.

This sequence joins TRBV4-3 and TRBJ2-7. This CDR3 spans 13 amino acids. Germline values: CDR1 LGHNA, CDR2 YSLEER. This CDR3 reads CASSRETSHEQYF.

V and J are TRBV10-3 and TRBJ2-3; TCRdb indicates TRBD1, and absent DNA this call remains unverified. The germline CDR1 and CDR2 sequences are ENHRY and SYGVKD. The CDR3 spans 13 residues. CDR3 residues: CAIRGTDTDTQYF.

This chain joins TRBV28 and TRBJ2-3; the D call of TRBD2 rests on TCRdb alone, since no DNA is present to check it. The CDR3 is 16 amino acids. CDR1 is MDHEN, CDR2 SYDVKM, per germline. CDR3 in amino acids: CASSFMSSGGAYTQYF.

This clonotype ranks as medium-sized in terms of frequency. The V call is TRBV11-2, the J call TRBJ2-2; the TRBD2 assignment by TCRdb is unverifiable without DNA. Germline V gives CDR1 SGHAT, CDR2 FQNNGV. The CDR3 totals 19 residues. CDR3: CASSLDRLAGVLNTGELFF.

CDR3 in amino acids: CASSHYVQDLHNEQFF. This chain joins TRBV7-8 and TRBJ2-1; there is no DNA to check the TCRdb D call of TRBD2. The CDR3 totals 16 residues. CDR1 and CDR2 from the germline V gene are SGHVS and FQNEAQ. The complete variable domain, with remaining parts taken from reference TRBV7-8 and TRBJ2-1, reads GAGVSQSPRYKVAKRGQDVALRCDPISGHVSLFWYQQALGQGPEFLTYFQNEAQLDKSGLPSDRFFAERPEGSVSTLKIQRTQQEDSAVYLCASSHYVQDLHNEQFFGPGTRLTVL.

CDR3 sequence reads: CASSFPGQAAEKLFF. The V call is TRBV28, the J call TRBJ1-4; TCRdb calls TRBD1, which cannot be checked without DNA. The germline CDR1 and CDR2 sequences are MDHEN and SYDVKM. The CDR3 sequence is 15 residues long.

V is TRBV19 and J is TRBJ2-3; the D call from TCRdb, TRBD1, cannot be confirmed without DNA. Germline V lookup: CDR1 LNHDA, CDR2 SQIVND (reference sequence). The CDR3 runs to 16 residues. This CDR3 is CASSIDGTSYFDTQYF.

Considering frequency, this clonotype is medium-sized (0.01 to 0.1%). The gene calls are TRBV19 and TRBJ1-1; TCRdb designates TRBD1, a call that cannot be tested without DNA. This CDR3 has 16 residues. Per germline, CDR1 LNHDA and CDR2 SQIVND (reference sequence). This CDR3 reads CASTSGGGLMNTEAFF.

The rearrangement joins TRBV29-1 to TRBJ2-2; TCRdb proposes TRBD1, but this gene call is untestable without DNA. The CDR3 is made up of 13 amino acids. The V gene's germline CDR1 is SQVTM and CDR2 ANQGSEA. CDR3 protein: CSVQGSNTGELFF.

The V gene is TRBV2, the J gene TRBJ2-7. There are 13 residues in the CDR3. Germline V gene data show CDR1 as SNHLY and CDR2 as FYNNEI. The CDR3 loop reads CASSEGPRYEQYF.

The chain carries TRBV25-1 and TRBJ1-5. The CDR3 has 14 residues. Looked up from germline, CDR1 is MGHDK and CDR2 is SYGVNS. This CDR3 reads CASSESSLSQPQHF.

This chain connects TRBV5-4 to TRBJ2-1; TCRdb lists TRBD1, though no DNA is available to test this call. Germline V lookup: CDR1 SGHNT, CDR2 YYREEE (reference sequence). The CDR3 consists of 15 residues. The CDR3 here is CASSPDRSNYNEQFF.

The chain links TRBV3-1 to TRBJ2-5; the TRBD1 assignment by TCRdb is unverifiable without DNA. The CDR3 contains 15 residues. Germline V gives CDR1 LGHDT, CDR2 YNNKEL (reference sequence). The CDR3 here is CASSQSGQLQETQYF.

This clonotype is labeled medium-sized (0.01 to 0.1%) based on frequency. The chain joins TRBV4-3 to TRBJ1-5; the D call of TRBD1 rests on TCRdb alone, since no DNA is present to check it. Germline CDR1 LGHNA, CDR2 YSLEER. There are 15 residues in the CDR3. Here the CDR3 reads CASSQNRGSNQPQHF.

This clonotype is identified as medium-sized from frequency. The V call is TRBV12-3 or TRBV12-4, the J call TRBJ1-1; the D gene TCRdb calls, TRBD1, cannot be checked with no DNA. CDR3 length equals 15 residues. This CDR3 is CASSIRQGGITEAFF.

This clonotype is deemed medium-sized by its frequency. This chain uses TRBV7-8 with TRBJ1-5; with no DNA, the TCRdb D assignment of TRBD1 cannot be verified. The germline CDR1 and CDR2 sequences are SGHVS and FQNEAQ. The CDR3 is 15 residues long. The chain's CDR3 is CASSRGSRGNQPQHF.

The chain links TRBV12-5 to TRBJ2-5. Germline CDR1 is LGHNT and CDR2 is FRNRAP. The CDR3 is 14 amino acids. The CDR3 protein is CASGLDGVGETQYF.

This clonotype is classed as medium-sized (0.01 to 0.1%) by frequency. This chain uses TRBV7-2 with TRBJ1-1. The germline V gene has CDR1 SGHTA and CDR2 FQGNSA. The CDR3 covers 12 residues. Here the CDR3 reads CASSFWNTEAFF.

The chain joins TRBV28 to TRBJ2-7. Germline CDR1 is MDHEN and CDR2 is SYDVKM. The CDR3 contains 13 residues. The CDR3 here is CASSYPIAYEQYF.

This chain joins TRBV12-3 or TRBV12-4 and TRBJ1-5. This CDR3 region has 13 residues. The CDR3 reads CASSLGSNQPQHF.

The genes are TRBV6-5 and TRBJ2-7. Germline V lookup: CDR1 MNHEY, CDR2 SVGAGI. This CDR3 contains 13 residues. This CDR3 is CASSSLSTYEQYF.

This clonotype shows up as medium-sized (0.01 to 0.1%) by frequency. The rearrangement joins TRBV4-2 to TRBJ2-7; TCRdb's D call, TRBD2, is unchecked because there is no DNA. The CDR3 length is 16 residues. Germline assignment: CDR1 LGHNA and CDR2 YNFKEQ. The CDR3 loop reads CASSQDGVGSGDEQYF.

This chain uses TRBV28 with TRBJ2-3; the TRBD1 assignment by TCRdb is unverifiable without DNA. CDR1 and CDR2 (germline): MDHEN, SYDVKM. The CDR3 is 15 residues long. The CDR3 sequence: CASSPSPGQTDTQYF.

V is TRBV28 and J is TRBJ1-5; TCRdb picks TRBD1, but there is no DNA to check that call. The germline V gene has CDR1 MDHEN and CDR2 SYDVKM. The CDR3 is 14 amino acids. Here the CDR3 reads CASSFTGGIMPQHF.

Its frequency marks this clonotype as medium-sized. The chain couples TRBV10-3 to TRBJ2-1. The CDR3 length is 15 residues. Germline-derived CDR1 and CDR2 are ENHRY and SYGVKD. CDR3: CAISESGQQYNEQFF.

The rearrangement links TRBV7-9 to TRBJ1-1. This CDR3 has 13 residues. Per the germline V gene, CDR1 is SEHNR and CDR2 is FQNEAQ (reference sequence). The CDR3 sequence: CASSPEGLPEAFF.